The rows below give T cell receptor beta chains drawn from one sample of a study of OX40 agonist ivuxolimab in advanced cancers. Some clones are missing from TCRdb's copy, which holds only in-frame ones; the method was immunoSEQ multiplex PCR. The table shows fewer than 45,000 clones, with more than 75% occurring only once. The sequencing here drew on CD4+ or CD8+ T cells sorted from blood, taken in a trial of the OX40 agonist ivuxolimab. All receptors come from an adult with an advanced solid tumor such as melanoma, head and neck, liver or kidney cancer. The CDR3 runs from the conserved cysteine through the conserved F or W. Fields, in order: V gene, J gene, D gene, clone size, CDR3 protein, CDR3 DNA. D genes are given only for firm matches. For some rows the clone size is stated as once, few or many, or as a class when expanded; others skip it.

v_call: TRBV4-2; j_call: TRBJ2-1; d_call: .; clone_size: .; cdr3_aa: CASSQGDYEQFF; cdr3_nt: TGTGCCAGCAGCCAAGGAGACTATGAGCAGTTCTTC
v_call: TRBV6-5; j_call: TRBJ1-2; d_call: .; clone_size: .; cdr3_aa: CASSSTNYGYTF; cdr3_nt: TGTGCCAGCAGCAGCACTAACTATGGCTACACCTTC
v_call: TRBV10-3; j_call: TRBJ2-7; d_call: .; clone_size: .; cdr3_aa: CAIGPAGSYEQYF; cdr3_nt: TGTGCCATCGGCCCAGCAGGCTCCTACGAGCAGTACTTC
v_call: TRBV30; j_call: TRBJ1-1; d_call: .; clone_size: once; cdr3_aa: CAWATVNTEAFF; cdr3_nt: TGTGCCTGGGCAACTGTGAACACTGAAGCTTTCTTT
v_call: TRBV6-5; j_call: TRBJ2-7; d_call: .; clone_size: .; cdr3_aa: CASSYTTETAYEQYF; cdr3_nt: TGTGCCAGCAGTTACACGACAGAGACGGCCTACGAGCAGTACTTC
v_call: TRBV25-1; j_call: TRBJ2-7; d_call: .; clone_size: .; cdr3_aa: CASSESEQGFYEQYF; cdr3_nt: TGTGCCAGCAGTGAATCTGAACAGGGTTTCTACGAGCAGTACTTC
v_call: TRBV28; j_call: TRBJ2-2; d_call: .; clone_size: .; cdr3_aa: CASSLYARGPTGELFF; cdr3_nt: TGTGCCAGCAGTTTATATGCCAGGGGTCCCACCGGGGAGCTGTTTTTT
v_call: TRBV7-8; j_call: TRBJ2-7; d_call: TRBD2; clone_size: .; cdr3_aa: CASSLPGLAAEQYF; cdr3_nt: TGTGCCAGCAGCCTACCGGGACTAGCGGCCGAGCAGTACTTC
v_call: TRBV7-9; j_call: TRBJ2-1; d_call: .; clone_size: .; cdr3_aa: CASSGGTKPSYNEQFF; cdr3_nt: TGTGCCAGCAGCGGCGGGACGAAGCCCTCCTACAATGAGCAGTTCTTC
v_call: TRBV11-2; j_call: TRBJ1-1; d_call: .; clone_size: .; cdr3_aa: CASSAERRGAWTEAFF; cdr3_nt: TGTGCCAGCAGCGCAGAAAGGAGGGGGGCTTGGACTGAAGCTTTCTTT
v_call: TRBV11-2; j_call: TRBJ2-1; d_call: .; clone_size: many; cdr3_aa: CASSPEHPVWDEQFF; cdr3_nt: TGTGCCAGCAGCCCCGAACACCCGGTTTGGGATGAGCAGTTCTTC
v_call: TRBV7-2; j_call: TRBJ2-3; d_call: TRBD2; clone_size: .; cdr3_aa: CASSSGTSADTQYF; cdr3_nt: TGTGCCAGCAGCTCCGGGACTAGCGCAGATACGCAGTATTTT
v_call: TRBV5-6; j_call: TRBJ2-3; d_call: .; clone_size: .; cdr3_aa: CASSLGSDTQYF; cdr3_nt: TGTGCCAGCAGCTTGGGGTCAGATACGCAGTATTTT
v_call: TRBV5-8; j_call: TRBJ1-2; d_call: .; clone_size: .; cdr3_aa: CASSEDHGYTF; cdr3_nt: TGTGCCAGCAGCGAGGATCATGGCTACACCTTC
v_call: TRBV7-8; j_call: TRBJ1-5; d_call: TRBD1; clone_size: .; cdr3_aa: CASSSATGGGNQPQHF; cdr3_nt: TGTGCCAGCAGCTCCGCGACAGGGGGCGGCAATCAGCCCCAGCATTTT
v_call: TRBV19; j_call: TRBJ2-1; d_call: TRBD2; clone_size: .; cdr3_aa: CASSQASGSSNEQFF; cdr3_nt: TGTGCCAGTAGTCAGGCTAGCGGGAGTTCCAATGAGCAGTTCTTC
v_call: TRBV11-1; j_call: TRBJ2-7; d_call: TRBD1; clone_size: .; cdr3_aa: CASSHGQGDYEQYF; cdr3_nt: TGTGCCAGCAGCCACGGACAGGGAGACTACGAGCAGTACTTC
v_call: TRBV6-5; j_call: TRBJ2-1; d_call: .; clone_size: .; cdr3_aa: CASSWDLFNEQFF; cdr3_nt: TGTGCCAGCAGTTGGGACTTATTCAATGAGCAGTTCTTC
v_call: TRBV30; j_call: TRBJ2-1; d_call: .; clone_size: .; cdr3_aa: CAWSRPEREQFF; cdr3_nt: TGTGCCTGGAGTAGGCCGGAGCGGGAGCAGTTCTTC
v_call: TRBV28; j_call: TRBJ1-4; d_call: .; clone_size: .; cdr3_aa: CASSSRPGLREKLFF; cdr3_nt: TGTGCCAGCAGTAGCCGGCCAGGGTTGAGGGAAAAACTGTTTTTT
v_call: TRBV25-1; j_call: TRBJ2-7; d_call: .; clone_size: .; cdr3_aa: CASSERRDRQEQYF; cdr3_nt: TGTGCCAGCAGTGAAAGGCGGGACCGGCAGGAGCAGTACTTC
v_call: TRBV6-5; j_call: TRBJ1-2; d_call: .; clone_size: .; cdr3_aa: CASSYSYGYTF; cdr3_nt: TGTGCCAGCAGTTACAGCTATGGCTACACCTTC
v_call: TRBV7-8; j_call: TRBJ1-1; d_call: .; clone_size: .; cdr3_aa: CASSSTGRTEAFF; cdr3_nt: TGTGCCAGCAGCTCCACAGGGAGGACTGAAGCTTTCTTT
v_call: TRBV4-1; j_call: TRBJ2-1; d_call: .; clone_size: .; cdr3_aa: CASSQADLAFEQFF; cdr3_nt: TGCGCCAGCAGCCAAGCGGACCTAGCGTTCGAGCAGTTCTTC
v_call: TRBV19; j_call: TRBJ2-7; d_call: .; clone_size: .; cdr3_aa: CASSIGTDTYEQYF; cdr3_nt: TGTGCCAGTAGTATCGGGACGGATACATACGAGCAGTACTTC
v_call: TRBV4-1; j_call: TRBJ2-5; d_call: .; clone_size: .; cdr3_aa: CASSQVGQGGETQYF; cdr3_nt: TGCGCCAGCAGCCAAGTAGGACAAGGAGGAGAGACCCAGTACTTC